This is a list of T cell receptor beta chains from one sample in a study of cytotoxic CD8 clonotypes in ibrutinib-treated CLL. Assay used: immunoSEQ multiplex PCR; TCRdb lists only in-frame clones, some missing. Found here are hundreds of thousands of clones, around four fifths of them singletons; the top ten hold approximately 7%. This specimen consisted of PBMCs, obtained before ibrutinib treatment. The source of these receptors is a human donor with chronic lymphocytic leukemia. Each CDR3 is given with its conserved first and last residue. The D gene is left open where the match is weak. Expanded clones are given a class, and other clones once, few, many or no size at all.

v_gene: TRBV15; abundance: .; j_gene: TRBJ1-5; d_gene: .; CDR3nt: TGTGCCACCAGCACAAGTCGCAGGGACGATCAGCCCCAGCATTTT; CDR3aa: CATSTSRRDDQPQHF
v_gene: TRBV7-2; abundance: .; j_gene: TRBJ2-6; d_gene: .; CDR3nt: TGTGCCAGCAGCTTAGCGCGGCGGGACTCTGGGGCCAACGTCCTGACTTTC; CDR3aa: CASSLARRDSGANVLTF
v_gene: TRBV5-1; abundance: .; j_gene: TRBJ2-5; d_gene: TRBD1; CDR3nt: TGCGCCAGCAGCGGACAGGGGGTCCAAGAGACCCAGTACTTC; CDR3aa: CASSGQGVQETQYF
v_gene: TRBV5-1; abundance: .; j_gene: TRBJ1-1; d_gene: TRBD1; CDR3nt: TGCGCCAGCAGCTTGGAAGCAGGGGGCTTCACTGAAGCTTTCTTT; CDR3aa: CASSLEAGGFTEAFF
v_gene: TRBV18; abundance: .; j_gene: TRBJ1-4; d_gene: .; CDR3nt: TGTGCCAGCTCACCAAGTCCGACTAATGAAAAACTGTTTTTT; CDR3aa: CASSPSPTNEKLFF
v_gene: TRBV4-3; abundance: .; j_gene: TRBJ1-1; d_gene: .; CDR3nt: TGCGCCAGCAGCCAAGATGGTTCGGTTGAAGCTTTCTTT; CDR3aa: CASSQDGSVEAFF
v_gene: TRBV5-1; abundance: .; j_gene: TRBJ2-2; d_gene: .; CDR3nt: TGCGCCAGCAGCTCGAACAGCGGATACACCGGGGAGCTGTTTTTT; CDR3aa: CASSSNSGYTGELFF
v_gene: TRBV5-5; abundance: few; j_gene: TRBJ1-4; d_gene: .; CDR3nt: TGTGCCAGCAGCTTGAAGGGAGCATCAAGTGAAAAACTGTTTTTT; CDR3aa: CASSLKGASSEKLFF
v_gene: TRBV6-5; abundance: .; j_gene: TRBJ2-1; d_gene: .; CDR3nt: TGTGCCAGCAGTTACTCGAGCTCTAGTAACAATGAGCAGTTCTTC; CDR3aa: CASSYSSSSNNEQFF
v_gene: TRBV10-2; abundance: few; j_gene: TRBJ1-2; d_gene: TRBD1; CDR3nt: TGCGCCAGCAGGGACAGGGTCTATGGCTACACCTTC; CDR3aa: CASRDRVYGYTF
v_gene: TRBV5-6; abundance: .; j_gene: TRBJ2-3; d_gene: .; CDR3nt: TGTGCCAGCAGCTTGTTGGCCGATACGCAGTATTTT; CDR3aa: CASSLLADTQYF
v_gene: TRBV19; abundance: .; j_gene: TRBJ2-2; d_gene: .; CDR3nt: TGTGCCAGTAGTATAGGGGGAAGCACCGGGGAGCTGTTTTTT; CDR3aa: CASSIGGSTGELFF
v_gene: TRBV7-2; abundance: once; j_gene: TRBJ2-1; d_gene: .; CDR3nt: TGTGCCAGCAGCTTAGGAGCTAGCCGATCGTATGAGCAGTTCTTC; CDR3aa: CASSLGASRSYEQFF
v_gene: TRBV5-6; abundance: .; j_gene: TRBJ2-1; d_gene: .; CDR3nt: TGTGCCAGCAGCTGGGACAGCGGGAACTGGGGCAATGAGCAGTTCTTC; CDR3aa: CASSWDSGNWGNEQFF
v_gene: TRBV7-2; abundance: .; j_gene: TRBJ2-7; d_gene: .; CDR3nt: TGTGCCAGCAGCTTACCCGCACTCCTCGGGGAGCAGTACTTC; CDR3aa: CASSLPALLGEQYF